This T cell receptor (beta chain) was recovered during a study of CD8 T cells in ankylosing spondylitis. Whole-study findings and limits: Within matched ankylosing spondylitis synovial fluid, disease-linked clones were reportedly significantly enriched. Reports of some motif variants in reactive arthritis synovial fluid and blood predate this one.

This CDR3 contains 15 residues. Per germline, CDR1 SGHRS and CDR2 YFSETQ. V dropped 1 base and J dropped 7; count of bases not matched to a gene: 6. This clonotype was recorded at least ten times. Its target is not known. TCR beta libraries were made by quantitative 5'-RACE with molecular barcodes. Each CDR3 protein is one row after TCRdb ran MiXCR on the 5' RACE reads. The repertoire holds around 160,000 distinct CDR3 sequences, with around a tenth as singletons. V gene TRBV5-1 combines with J gene TRBJ2-1; 9 bases fit TRBD2. Sequences were obtained from blood, either unsorted or a sorted T cell fraction (not recorded which). The receptor comes from a male donor with ankylosing spondylitis or in good health (not recorded which). The CDR3 protein is CASSLLTSGSNEQFF. CDR3 DNA sequence: TGCGCCAGCAGCTTGCTGACTAGCGGCTCGAATGAGCAGTTCTTC.